The 7 T cell receptor beta chains given below trace back to one sample, sequenced in a study of cytomegalovirus exposure and HLA in healthy donors. A multiplex PCR was run with 60 Vbeta primers and 13 Jbeta primers. TCRdb's copy holds only in-frame clones and misses some; the assay was immunoSEQ multiplex PCR. The sample gives about 200,000 clones, 75% to 85% of which show up once; around 3% is in the top ten. What was sequenced was PBMCs. These receptors were collected from a woman aged 40 to 55 in good health and CMV-seronegative.

The chain joins TRBV28 to TRBJ2-4, with TRBD1 matching over 7 bases. The CDR3 totals 18 residues. Trimming took 5 bases from V and 3 from J; bases not matched to a gene: 16. CDR1 and CDR2 from the germline V gene are MDHEN and SYDVKM. As DNA, the CDR3 is TGTGCCAGCAGTGGGGACAGAGAGCGCACCCGAGGCAAAAACATTCAGTACTTC. It codes for CASSGDRERTRGKNIQYF.

This chain connects TRBV18 to TRBJ1-5; 7 bases align to TRBD1. Germline V gene lookup returns CDR1 KGHSH and CDR2 LQKENI. The CDR3 consists of 13 residues. The ends lost 3 bases at V and 5 bases at J; junction bases unmatched: 1. The CDR3 DNA follows: TGTGCCAGCTCACCTACAGGGGATCAGCCCCAGCATTTT. Protein sequence: CASSPTGDQPQHF.

DNA of the CDR3: TGTGCCAGCAGTGGACTAGCGGGAGAGGGAGAGACCCAGTACTTC. Translation: CASSGLAGEGETQYF. The J gene is TRBJ2-5, the V gene TRBV27, with 13 nucleotides matching TRBD2. V lost 5 bases to trimming and J lost 4 bases; unmatched junction nucleotides: 4. In germline, CDR1 is MNHEY, CDR2 SMNVEV (reference sequence). CDR3 length: 15 amino acids.

The chain joins TRBV14 to TRBJ2-1; D perhaps matches TRBD1 (6 bases). V lost 1 base and J 7 bases, leaving 14 bases between the germline ends. CDR1 and CDR2 (germline): SGHDN, FVKESK. The CDR3 has 15 residues. The CDR3 DNA reads TGTGCCAGCAGCCAAGCCTTCACGAGGGGGAATGAGCAGTTCTTC. Encoded protein: CASSQAFTRGNEQFF.

The sample holds one count of this clone. The chain uses TRBV28 and TRBJ2-3; 11 positions agree with TRBD2. There are 17 residues in the CDR3. Germline values: CDR1 MDHEN, CDR2 SYDVKM. J lost 1 base, V lost 5 bases, and 8 bases had no gene match. CDR3 DNA: TGTGCCAGCAGTACCACTAGCGGGAGTCGTGGCACAGATACGCAGTATTTT. Protein product: CASSTTSGSRGTDTQYF. The whole variable domain, filled in from reference TRBV28 and TRBJ2-3, reads DVKVTQSSRYLVKRTGEKVFLECVQDMDHENMFWYRQDPGLGLRLIYFSYDVKMKEKGDIPEGYSVSREKKERFSLILESASTNQTSMYLCASSTTSGSRGTDTQYFGPGTRLTVL.

The CDR3 sequence: CASSLDSGTGRGYTF. CDR3 in DNA: TGCGCCAGCAGCTTGGATTCCGGGACAGGGCGAGGCTACACCTTC. This chain links TRBV5-1 with TRBJ1-2, with 9 positions matching TRBD1. The CDR3 has 15 residues. V dropped 0 bases and J dropped 8; count of bases not matched to a gene: 8. Germline lookup yields CDR1 SGHRS and CDR2 YFSETQ.

The J gene is TRBJ2-7, the V gene TRBV15; the D is unclear. In germline, CDR1 is LNHNV, CDR2 YYDKDF (reference sequence). Between the trimmed V and J ends, which lost 0 bases and 4 bases, there was a span of 7 bases. The CDR3 sequence is 13 residues long. In DNA form, the CDR3 reads TGTGCCACCAGCAGAGATATAGAATACGAGCAGTACTTC. This gives the protein CATSRDIEYEQYF.